The clone carrying this T cell receptor beta chain was seen more than once but under ten times. Antigen specificity is unknown. J lost 8 bases, V lost 1 base, and 4 bases had no gene match. Per the germline V gene, CDR1 is SGHVS and CDR2 is FQNEAQ. The CDR3 is 15 amino acids. The data are from a study of shared clonotypes between healthy human individuals. Sorted-subset replicate PCR reactions were performed with about 200 ng DNA, corresponding to roughly 27,000 T cell genomes. Sequencing was performed with immunoSEQ multiplex PCR; in TCRdb, only in-frame clones are kept and a portion is missing. There are about 670,000 clones in the sample; about three quarters occur only once, and under 2% lies in the top ten. Study-level findings and limits: In general, naive subsets displayed greater estimated richness than memory subsets did. Non-shared clonotypes had lower generation probabilities than those shared by all four donors.

The TCR comes from a woman aged 25-40 years in good health. The sequencing sample was made of memory CD4+ T cells sorted from blood. The subset here: CD45RA-negative fraction. The V call is TRBV7-8, the J call TRBJ2-1; 11 bases are shared with TRBD2. The CDR3 DNA reads as TGTGCCAGCAGCTTAGAACTAGCGGGAGTCCATGAGCAGTTCTTC. Protein product: CASSLELAGVHEQFF.